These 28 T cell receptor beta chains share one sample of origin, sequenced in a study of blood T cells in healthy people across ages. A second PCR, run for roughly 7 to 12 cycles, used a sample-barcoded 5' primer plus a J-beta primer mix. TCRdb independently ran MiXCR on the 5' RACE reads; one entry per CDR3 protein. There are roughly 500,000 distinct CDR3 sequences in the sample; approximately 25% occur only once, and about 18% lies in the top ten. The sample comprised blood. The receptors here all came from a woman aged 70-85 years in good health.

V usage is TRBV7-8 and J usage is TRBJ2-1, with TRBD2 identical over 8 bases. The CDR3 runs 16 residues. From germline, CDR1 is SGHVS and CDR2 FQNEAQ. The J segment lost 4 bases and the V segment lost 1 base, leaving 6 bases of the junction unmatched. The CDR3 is CASSLETSARYNEQFF. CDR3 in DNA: TGTGCCAGCAGCTTAGAGACTAGCGCTAGGTACAATGAGCAGTTCTTC.

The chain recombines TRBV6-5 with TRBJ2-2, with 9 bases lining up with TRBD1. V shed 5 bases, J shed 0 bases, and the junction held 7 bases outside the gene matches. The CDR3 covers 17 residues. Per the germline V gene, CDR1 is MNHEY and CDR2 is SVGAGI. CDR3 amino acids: CASSHGYRGPNTGELFF. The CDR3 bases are TGTGCCAGCAGTCACGGGTACAGGGGGCCGAACACCGGGGAGCTGTTTTTT.

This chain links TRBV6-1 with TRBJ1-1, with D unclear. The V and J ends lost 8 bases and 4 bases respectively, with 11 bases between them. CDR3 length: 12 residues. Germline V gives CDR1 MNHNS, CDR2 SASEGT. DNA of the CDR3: TGTGCCAGCCCCCGGTCCCCCACTGAAGCTTTCTTT. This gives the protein CASPRSPTEAFF.

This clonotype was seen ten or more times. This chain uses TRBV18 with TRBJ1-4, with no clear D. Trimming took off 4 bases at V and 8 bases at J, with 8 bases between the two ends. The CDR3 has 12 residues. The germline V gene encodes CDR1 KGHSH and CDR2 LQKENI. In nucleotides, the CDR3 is TGTGCCAGCTCACGGGATGACGAAAAACTGTTTTTT. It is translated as CASSRDDEKLFF.

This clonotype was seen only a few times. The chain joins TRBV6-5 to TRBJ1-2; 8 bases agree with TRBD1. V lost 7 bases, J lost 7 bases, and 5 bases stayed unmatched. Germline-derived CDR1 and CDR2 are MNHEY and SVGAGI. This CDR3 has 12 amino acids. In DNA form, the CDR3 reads TGTGCCAGCAAGACAGGGGTTGGTGGCTACACCTTC. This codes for CASKTGVGGYTF.

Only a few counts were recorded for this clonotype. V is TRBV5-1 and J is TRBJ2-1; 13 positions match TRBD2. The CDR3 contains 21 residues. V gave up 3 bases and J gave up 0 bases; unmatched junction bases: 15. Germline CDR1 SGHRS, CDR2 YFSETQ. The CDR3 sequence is CASSSLKMGLAGTSSYNEQFF. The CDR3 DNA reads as TGCGCCAGCAGCTCATTAAAAATGGGACTAGCGGGGACCAGCTCCTACAATGAGCAGTTCTTC.

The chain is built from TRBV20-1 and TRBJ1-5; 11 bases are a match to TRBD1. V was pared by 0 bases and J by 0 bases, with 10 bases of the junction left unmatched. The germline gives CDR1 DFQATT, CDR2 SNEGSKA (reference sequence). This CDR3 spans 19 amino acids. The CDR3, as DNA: TGCAGTGCTAGAGACTTTAGGGGACAGGGGGGGAATAGCAATCAGCCCCAGCATTTT. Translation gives CSARDFRGQGGNSNQPQHF.

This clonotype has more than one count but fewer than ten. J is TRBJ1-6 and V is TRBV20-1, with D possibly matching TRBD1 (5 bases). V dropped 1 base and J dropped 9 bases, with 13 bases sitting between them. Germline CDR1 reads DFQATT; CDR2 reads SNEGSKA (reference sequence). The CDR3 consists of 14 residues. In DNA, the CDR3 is TGCAGTGCTAGAGCCCGAGGCAGGGCTTCACCCCTCCACTTT. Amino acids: CSARARGRASPLHF.

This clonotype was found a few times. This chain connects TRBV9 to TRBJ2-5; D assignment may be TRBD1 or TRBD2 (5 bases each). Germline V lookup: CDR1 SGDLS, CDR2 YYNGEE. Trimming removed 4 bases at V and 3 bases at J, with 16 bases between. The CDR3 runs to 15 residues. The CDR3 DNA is TGTGCCAGCAGCTTGAGCCCGGGGCCAGAAGAGACCCAGTACTTC. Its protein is CASSLSPGPEETQYF.

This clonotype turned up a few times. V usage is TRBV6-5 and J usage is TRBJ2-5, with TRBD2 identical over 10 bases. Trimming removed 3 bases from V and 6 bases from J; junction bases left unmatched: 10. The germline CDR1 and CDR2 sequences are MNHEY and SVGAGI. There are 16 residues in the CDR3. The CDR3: CASSYLPSGGAKTQYF. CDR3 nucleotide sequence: TGTGCCAGCAGTTATCTTCCAAGCGGGGGGGCAAAGACCCAGTACTTC.

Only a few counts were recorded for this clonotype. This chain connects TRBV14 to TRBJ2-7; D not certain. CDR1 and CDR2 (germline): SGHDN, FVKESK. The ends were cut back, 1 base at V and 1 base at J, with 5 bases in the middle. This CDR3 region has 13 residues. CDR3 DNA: TGTGCCAGCAGCCAAGTTCAGTCCTACGAGCAGTACTTC. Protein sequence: CASSQVQSYEQYF.

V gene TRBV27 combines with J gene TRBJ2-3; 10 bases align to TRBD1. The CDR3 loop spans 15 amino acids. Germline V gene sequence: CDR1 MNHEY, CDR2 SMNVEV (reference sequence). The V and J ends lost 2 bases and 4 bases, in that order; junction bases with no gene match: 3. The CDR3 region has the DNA TGTGCCAGCAGTTTAAGGGACAGGGGACCAGATACGCAGTATTTT. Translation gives CASSLRDRGPDTQYF.

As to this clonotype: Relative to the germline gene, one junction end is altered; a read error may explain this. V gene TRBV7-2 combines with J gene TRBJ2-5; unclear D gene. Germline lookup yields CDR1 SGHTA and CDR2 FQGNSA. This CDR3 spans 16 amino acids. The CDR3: CASSLGTASYQETRYF. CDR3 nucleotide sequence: TGTGCCAGCAGCTTAGGGACGGCTAGTTACCAAGAGACCCGGTACTTC.

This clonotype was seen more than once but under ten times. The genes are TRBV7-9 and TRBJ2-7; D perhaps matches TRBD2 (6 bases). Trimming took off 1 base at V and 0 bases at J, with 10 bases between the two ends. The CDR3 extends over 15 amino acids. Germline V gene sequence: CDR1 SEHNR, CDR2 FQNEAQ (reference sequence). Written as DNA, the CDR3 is TGTGCCAGCAGCTTAGAGGCGGGGAGCTCCTACGAGCAGTACTTC. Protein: CASSLEAGSSYEQYF. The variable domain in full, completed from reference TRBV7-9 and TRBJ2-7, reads DTGVSQNPRHKITKRGQNVTFRCDPISEHNRLYWYRQTLGQGPEFLTYFQNEAQLEKSRLLSDRFSAERPKGSFSTLEIQRTEQGDSAMYLCASSLEAGSSYEQYFGPGTRLTVT.

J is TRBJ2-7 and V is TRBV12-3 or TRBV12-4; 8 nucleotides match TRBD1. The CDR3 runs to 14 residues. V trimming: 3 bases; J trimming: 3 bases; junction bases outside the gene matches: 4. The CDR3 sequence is CASSLGQEIYEQYF. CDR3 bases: TGTGCCAGCAGTTTGGGACAGGAGATCTACGAGCAGTACTTC.

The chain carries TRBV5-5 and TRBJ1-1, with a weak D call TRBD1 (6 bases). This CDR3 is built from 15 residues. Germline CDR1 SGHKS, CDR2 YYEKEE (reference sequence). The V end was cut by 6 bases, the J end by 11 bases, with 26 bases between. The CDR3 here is CASTRGGAEAISAFF. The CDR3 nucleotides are TGTGCCAGCACCCGGGGGGGGGCGGAGGCCATCTCGGCTTTCTTT.

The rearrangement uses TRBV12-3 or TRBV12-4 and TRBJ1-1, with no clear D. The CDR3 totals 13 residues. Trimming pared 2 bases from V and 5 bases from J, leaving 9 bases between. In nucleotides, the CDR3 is TGTGCCAGCAGTTTACTGCCGGGGACTGAAGCTTTCTTT. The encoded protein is CASSLLPGTEAFF.

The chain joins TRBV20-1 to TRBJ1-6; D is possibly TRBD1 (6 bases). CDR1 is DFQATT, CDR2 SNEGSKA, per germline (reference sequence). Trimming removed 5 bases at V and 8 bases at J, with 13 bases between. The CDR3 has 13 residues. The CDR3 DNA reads TGCAGTGCTCGGAGAGGGGGGGATTCACCCCTCCACTTT. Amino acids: CSARRGGDSPLHF.

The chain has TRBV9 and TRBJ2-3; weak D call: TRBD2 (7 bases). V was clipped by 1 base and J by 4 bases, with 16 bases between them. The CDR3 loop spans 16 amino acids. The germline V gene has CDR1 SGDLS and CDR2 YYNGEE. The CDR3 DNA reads TGTGCCAGCAGCGTAATAGGGGGGGGGCCGTCAGATACGCAGTATTTT. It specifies CASSVIGGGPSDTQYF.

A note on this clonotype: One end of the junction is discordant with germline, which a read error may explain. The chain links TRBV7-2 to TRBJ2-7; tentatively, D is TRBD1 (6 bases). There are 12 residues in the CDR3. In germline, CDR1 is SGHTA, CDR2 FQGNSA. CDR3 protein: CASSYTGIEQYF. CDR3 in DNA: TGTGCTAGCAGCTACACAGGGATCGAGCAGTACTTC.

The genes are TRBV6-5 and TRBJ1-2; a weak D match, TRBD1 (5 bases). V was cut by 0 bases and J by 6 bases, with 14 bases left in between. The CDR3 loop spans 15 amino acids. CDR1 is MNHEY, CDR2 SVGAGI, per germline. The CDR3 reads CASSYSFSGSDGYTF. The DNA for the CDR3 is TGTGCCAGCAGTTACTCGTTCTCAGGGAGTGATGGCTACACCTTC.

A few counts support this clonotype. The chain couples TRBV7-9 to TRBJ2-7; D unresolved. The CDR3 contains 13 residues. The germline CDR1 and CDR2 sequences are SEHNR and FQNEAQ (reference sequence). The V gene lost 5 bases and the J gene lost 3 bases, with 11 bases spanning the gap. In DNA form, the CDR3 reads TGTGCCAGCAGCCCCTTAATAGTCTACGAGCAGTACTTC. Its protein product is CASSPLIVYEQYF.

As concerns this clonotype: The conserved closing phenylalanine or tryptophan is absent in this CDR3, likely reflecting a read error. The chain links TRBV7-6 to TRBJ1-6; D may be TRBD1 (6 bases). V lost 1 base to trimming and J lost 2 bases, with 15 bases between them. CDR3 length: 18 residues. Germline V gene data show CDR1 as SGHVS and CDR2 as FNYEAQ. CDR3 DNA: TGTGCCAGCAGCTTAGTACCGCTCCAGGGGACCTATAATTCACCCCTCCACCTT. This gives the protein CASSLVPLQGTYNSPLHL.

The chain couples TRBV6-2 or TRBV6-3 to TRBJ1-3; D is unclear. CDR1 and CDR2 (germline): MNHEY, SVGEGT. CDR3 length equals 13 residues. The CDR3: CVTRTADGNTIYF. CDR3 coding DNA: TGTGTCACGAGGACTGCAGACGGAAACACCATATATTTT.

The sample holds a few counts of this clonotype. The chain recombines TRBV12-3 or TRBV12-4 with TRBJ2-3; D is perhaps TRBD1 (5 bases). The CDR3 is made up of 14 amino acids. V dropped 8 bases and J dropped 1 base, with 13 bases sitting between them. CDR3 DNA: TGTGCCAGCTCCGAGTGGGGCCGCACAGATACGCAGTATTTT. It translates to CASSEWGRTDTQYF.

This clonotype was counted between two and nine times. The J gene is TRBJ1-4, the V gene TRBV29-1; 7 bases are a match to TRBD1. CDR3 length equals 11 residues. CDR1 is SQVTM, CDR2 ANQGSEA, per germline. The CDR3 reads CGGQYNEKLFF. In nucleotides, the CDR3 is TGCGGGGGACAGTATAATGAAAAACTGTTTTTT.

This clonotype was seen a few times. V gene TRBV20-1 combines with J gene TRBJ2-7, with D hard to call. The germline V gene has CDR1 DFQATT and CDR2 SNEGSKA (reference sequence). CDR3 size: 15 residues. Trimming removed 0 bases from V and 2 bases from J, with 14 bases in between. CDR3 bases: TGCAGTGCTAGAGATCTTGGACGCCAAACCTACGAGCAGTACTTC. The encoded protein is CSARDLGRQTYEQYF.

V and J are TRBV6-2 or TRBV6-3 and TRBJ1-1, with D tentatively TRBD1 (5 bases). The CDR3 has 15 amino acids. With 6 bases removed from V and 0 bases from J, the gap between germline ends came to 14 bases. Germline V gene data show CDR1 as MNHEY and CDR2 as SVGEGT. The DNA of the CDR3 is TGTGCCAGCAGGAACGGGGGAGTTATGAACACTGAAGCTTTCTTT. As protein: CASRNGGVMNTEAFF.